This record looks at one T cell receptor beta chain sequence and its context. This sample stems from a study of pediatric ulcerative colitis. Data came from immunoSEQ multiplex PCR; TCRdb stores just in-frame clones and leaves some out. The table includes tens of thousands of clones, about 71% detected once. Trimming at V came to 4 bases and at J to 6 bases, leaving 9 bases not matched to a gene. Germline V gene sequence: CDR1 SNHLY, CDR2 FYNNEI. This CDR3 comprises 15 residues. Rectal tissue came from one to two pinch biopsies taken at colonoscopy. The rearrangement uses TRBV2 and TRBJ1-1; 9 nucleotides line up with TRBD1. The sequence derives from a boy younger than 18 with severe ulcerative colitis. The sequenced material came from gut tissue. CDR3 nucleotide sequence: TGTGCCAGCAGTGGCTCCGGGACAGGGAGCCCTGAAGCTTTCTTT. Its translation is CASSGSGTGSPEAFF. The full variable domain, rest sourced from reference TRBV2 and TRBJ1-1, is EPEVTQTPSHQVTQMGQEVILRCVPISNHLYFYWYRQILGQKVEFLVSFYNNEISEKSEIFDDQFSVERPDGSNFTLKIRSTKLEDSAMYFCASSGSGTGSPEAFFGQGTRLTVV.